A selection of T cell receptor beta chains follows, all from one sample in a study of cytomegalovirus exposure and HLA in healthy donors. Repertoires were generated with immunoSEQ multiplex PCR, while TCRdb's copy carries only in-frame clones and drops some. Among approximately 230,000 clones listed, 87% were seen once. The sequenced sample was PBMCs. The receptors here all came from a man between 18 and 29 years old in good health and CMV-seropositive. Each CDR3 is given with its conserved first and last residue. D genes are given only for firm matches. Clone size appears in some rows only: once, few, many, or a class for an expanded clone.

clone_size d_call j_call v_call cdr3_aa cdr3_nt
. . TRBJ1-2 TRBV10-3 CAISAMGGGYGYTF TGTGCCATCAGCGCGATGGGGGGCGGCTATGGCTACACCTTC
. . TRBJ2-5 TRBV18 CASSFNRGGQETQYF TGTGCCAGCTCATTTAACAGGGGAGGCCAAGAGACCCAGTACTTC
. . TRBJ2-3 TRBV7-8 CASSLFGVGTDTQYF TGTGCCAGCAGCTTATTCGGCGTAGGCACAGATACGCAGTATTTT
. . TRBJ1-2 TRBV6-6 CASSPDPNYGYTF TGTGCCAGCAGCCCCGACCCTAACTATGGCTACACCTTC
. TRBD2 TRBJ2-3 TRBV6-5 CASSPSGKIADTQYF TGTGCCAGCAGCCCGAGCGGGAAGATTGCAGATACGCAGTATTTT
. TRBD1 TRBJ2-2 TRBV2 CASRTDRGTGELFF TGTGCCAGCAGAACCGACAGGGGAACCGGGGAGCTGTTTTTT
. . TRBJ1-1 TRBV2 CASSEAQGGTEAFF TGTGCCAGCAGTGAAGCGCAAGGGGGCACTGAAGCTTTCTTT
. . TRBJ1-2 TRBV20-1 CSASGNFGYTF TGCAGTGCTAGCGGAAACTTCGGCTACACCTTC
few . TRBJ2-7 TRBV29-1 CSVEITVNEQYF TGCAGCGTTGAAATTACAGTAAACGAGCAGTACTTC
. . TRBJ2-7 TRBV19 CASSSPGHSGEQYF TGTGCCAGTAGCAGTCCGGGACACTCGGGCGAGCAGTACTTC
. . TRBJ1-5 TRBV6-1 CASSPGTASNQPQHF TGTGCCAGCAGCCCCGGGACGGCTAGCAATCAGCCCCAGCATTTT
. . TRBJ1-2 TRBV7-2 CASSLVIGVGKGYGYTF TGTGCCAGCAGCTTAGTAATAGGAGTAGGGAAGGGCTATGGCTACACCTTC
. . TRBJ2-3 TRBV5-4 CASSLVPQDTQYF TGTGCCAGCAGCCTAGTTCCCCAAGATACGCAGTATTTT